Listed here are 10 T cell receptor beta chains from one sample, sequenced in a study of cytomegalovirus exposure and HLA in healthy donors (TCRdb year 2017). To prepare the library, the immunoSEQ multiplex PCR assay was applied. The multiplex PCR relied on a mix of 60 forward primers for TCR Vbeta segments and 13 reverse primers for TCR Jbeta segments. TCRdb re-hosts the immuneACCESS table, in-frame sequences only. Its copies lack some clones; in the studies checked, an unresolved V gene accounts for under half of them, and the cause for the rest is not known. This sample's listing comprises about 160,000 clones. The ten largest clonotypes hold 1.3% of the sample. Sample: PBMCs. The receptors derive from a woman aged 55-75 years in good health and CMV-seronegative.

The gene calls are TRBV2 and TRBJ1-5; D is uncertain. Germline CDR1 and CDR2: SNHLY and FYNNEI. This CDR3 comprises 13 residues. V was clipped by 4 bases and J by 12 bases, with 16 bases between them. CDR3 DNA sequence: TGTGCCAGCAGTGCGTCCCTCCTAAGACTCCAGCATTTT. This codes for CASSASLLRLQHF.

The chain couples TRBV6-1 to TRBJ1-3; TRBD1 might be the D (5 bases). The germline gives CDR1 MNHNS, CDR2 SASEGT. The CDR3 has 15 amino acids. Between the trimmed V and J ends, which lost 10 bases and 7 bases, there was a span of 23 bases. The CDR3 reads CAISRDFYAGNTIYF. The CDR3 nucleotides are TGTGCCATATCACGGGACTTTTATGCGGGGAACACCATATATTTT.

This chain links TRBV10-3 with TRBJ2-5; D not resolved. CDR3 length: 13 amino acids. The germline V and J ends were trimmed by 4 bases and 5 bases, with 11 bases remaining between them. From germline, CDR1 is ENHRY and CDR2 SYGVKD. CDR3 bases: TGTGCCATCAGTGGCAGATATCAGGAGACCCAGTACTTC. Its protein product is CAISGRYQETQYF.

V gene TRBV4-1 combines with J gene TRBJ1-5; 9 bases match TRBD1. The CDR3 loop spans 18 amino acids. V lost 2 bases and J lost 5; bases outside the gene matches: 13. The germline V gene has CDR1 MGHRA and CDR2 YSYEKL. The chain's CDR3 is CASSQPSGDRGDHQPQHF. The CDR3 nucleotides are TGCGCCAGCAGCCAACCCTCTGGCGACAGGGGGGACCATCAGCCCCAGCATTTT.

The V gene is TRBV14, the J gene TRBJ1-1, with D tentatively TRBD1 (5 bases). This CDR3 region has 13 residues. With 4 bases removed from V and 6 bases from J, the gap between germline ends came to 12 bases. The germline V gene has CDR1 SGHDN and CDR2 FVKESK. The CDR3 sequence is CASSRPGVAEAFF. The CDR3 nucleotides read TGTGCCAGCAGCCGACCGGGGGTTGCTGAAGCTTTCTTT.

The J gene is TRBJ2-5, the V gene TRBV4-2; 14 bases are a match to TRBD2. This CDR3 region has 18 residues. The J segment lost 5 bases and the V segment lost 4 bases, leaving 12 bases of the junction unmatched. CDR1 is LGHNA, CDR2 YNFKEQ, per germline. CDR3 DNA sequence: TGTGCCAGCAGCCGGGTCACGACTAGCGGGGGGGCCGTGGAGACCCAGTACTTC. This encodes CASSRVTTSGGAVETQYF.

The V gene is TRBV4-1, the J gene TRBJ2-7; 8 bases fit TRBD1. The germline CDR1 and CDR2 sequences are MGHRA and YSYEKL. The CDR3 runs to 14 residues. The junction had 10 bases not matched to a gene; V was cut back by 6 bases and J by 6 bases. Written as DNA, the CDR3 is TGCGCCAGCAGATACGGACAGGGTTCGGGCGAGCAGTACTTC. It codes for CASRYGQGSGEQYF.

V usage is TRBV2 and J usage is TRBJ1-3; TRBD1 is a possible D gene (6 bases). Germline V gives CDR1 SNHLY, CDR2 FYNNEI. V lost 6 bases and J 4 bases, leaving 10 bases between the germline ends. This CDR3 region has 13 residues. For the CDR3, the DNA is TGTGCCAGCAGCGCCGGGACAGGAAACACCATATATTTT. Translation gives CASSAGTGNTIYF.

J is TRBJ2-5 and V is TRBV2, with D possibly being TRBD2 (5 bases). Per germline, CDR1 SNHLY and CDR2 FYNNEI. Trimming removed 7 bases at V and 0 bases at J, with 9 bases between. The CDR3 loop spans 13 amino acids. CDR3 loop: CASNRGYQETQYF. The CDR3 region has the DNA TGTGCCAGCAATAGAGGGTACCAAGAGACCCAGTACTTC.

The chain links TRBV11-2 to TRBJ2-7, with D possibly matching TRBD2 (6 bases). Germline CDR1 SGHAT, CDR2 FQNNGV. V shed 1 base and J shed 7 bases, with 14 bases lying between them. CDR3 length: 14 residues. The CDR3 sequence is CASSLAGEGDEQYF. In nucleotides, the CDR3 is TGTGCCAGCAGCTTAGCGGGGGAAGGAGATGAGCAGTACTTC.